This passage covers 30 T cell receptor beta chains from one sample sequenced in a study of T cells in Graves' hyperthyroidism and ophthalmopathy. RNA transcripts provided the source from which TCR beta CDR3 regions were amplified. The HTBI primer set served for first-round RT-PCR of the TCR CDR3. TCRdb redid the calling of the multiplex PCR reads with MiXCR, one entry per CDR3 protein. Of approximately 150,000 distinct CDR3 sequences listed, about 9% were seen once; the top ten hold around 20%. Sequenced: blood. Source of these receptors: a woman under 30 with Graves' hyperthyroidism that later progressed to Graves' ophthalmopathy.

J is TRBJ1-1 and V is TRBV4-1; D perhaps matches TRBD1 (6 bases). Trimming removed 0 bases at V and 3 bases at J, with 17 bases between. Germline CDR1 reads MGHRA; CDR2 reads YSYEKL. The CDR3 covers 17 residues. Here the CDR3 reads CASSQDSRGAGDTEAFF. CDR3 DNA sequence: TGCGCCAGCAGCCAAGATTCCAGGGGTGCCGGGGACACTGAAGCTTTCTTT.

At least ten counts were recorded for this clonotype. The chain has TRBV27 and TRBJ2-2; D not certain. Looked up from germline, CDR1 is MNHEY and CDR2 is SMNVEV (reference sequence). V was cut by 6 bases and J by 6 bases, with 14 bases left in between. The CDR3 has 14 amino acids. In DNA form, the CDR3 reads TGTGCCAGCAGCCCCCCCTGGCATCCCGGGGAGCTGTTTTTT. As protein: CASSPPWHPGELFF.

This clonotype was seen ten or more times. V gene TRBV18 combines with J gene TRBJ1-4, with D hard to call. This CDR3 contains 14 residues. The V end lost 3 bases, the J end lost 3 bases, and 8 bases lay between the germline ends. Germline CDR1 KGHSH, CDR2 LQKENI. CDR3 nucleotides: TGTGCCAGCTCACCGGGGAAATCTAATGAAAAACTGTTTTTT. This sequence encodes CASSPGKSNEKLFF. Full variable domain (missing parts from reference TRBV18 and TRBJ1-4): NAGVMQNPRHLVRRRGQEARLRCSPMKGHSHVYWYRQLPEEGLKFMVYLQKENIIDESGMPKERFSAEFPKEGPSILRIQQVVRGDSAAYFCASSPGKSNEKLFFGSGTQLSVL.

This clonotype was detected only once. The chain employs TRBV4-1 and TRBJ1-6; maybe TRBD1 (6 bases). Germline assignment: CDR1 MGHRA and CDR2 YSYEKL. The CDR3 loop spans 19 amino acids. The V end lost 7 bases, the J end lost 7 bases, and 29 bases lay between the germline ends. The CDR3 region has the DNA TGCGCCAGCACCCCCCGGGGGGCAGGCTTTCTTGAAAAAAATTCACCCCTCCACTTT. It is translated as CASTPRGAGFLEKNSPLHF.

This clonotype was seen at least ten times. The chain carries TRBV2 and TRBJ2-1; 10 bases fit TRBD1. This CDR3 has 15 residues. Germline values: CDR1 SNHLY, CDR2 FYNNEI. V lost 5 bases to trimming and J lost 9 bases; unmatched junction nucleotides: 10. This CDR3 reads CASSPRQGAGGEQFF. CDR3 coding DNA: TGTGCCAGCAGTCCCCGACAGGGGGCCGGAGGTGAGCAGTTCTTC.

There are many counts of this clonotype. The rearrangement links TRBV2 to TRBJ2-5, with D possibly matching TRBD1 (6 bases). V was clipped by 4 bases and J by 4 bases, with 19 bases between them. The CDR3 loop spans 16 amino acids. Germline V CDR1 and CDR2: SNHLY, FYNNEI. The CDR3 DNA reads as TGTGCCAGCAGTGCTATAGGGGCAGGGGTGGGAGAGACCCAGTACTTC. Translation: CASSAIGAGVGETQYF.

Many counts were recorded for this clonotype. The V and J genes are TRBV7-9 and TRBJ2-7; D unclear. Germline CDR1 SEHNR, CDR2 FQNEAQ (reference sequence). V was shortened by 3 bases and J by 2 bases, with 11 bases between the two germline ends. The CDR3 covers 14 residues. The CDR3 here is CASSFWTETYEQYF. The CDR3, as DNA: TGTGCCAGCAGCTTCTGGACCGAAACCTACGAGCAGTACTTC.

This clonotype appeared once. The junction departs from the called germline gene at one end, perhaps through a read error. The chain carries TRBV11-2 and TRBJ1-1, with D hard to call. CDR1 is SGHAT and CDR2 is FQNNGV in the germline V gene. CDR3 size: 13 residues. The CDR3 DNA follows: TGTGCCAGCAGCCTAGCCGGCCGCACTGAAGCTCTCTTT. Its protein product is CASSLAGRTEALF.

This clonotype was seen many times. V usage is TRBV5-8 and J usage is TRBJ2-7; TRBD1 agrees at 7 bases. Germline CDR1 is SGHTS and CDR2 is YDEGEE. J was trimmed by 4 bases and V by 7 bases; bases with no gene match: 14. CDR3 size: 15 residues. CDR3 sequence: CASYLYWTGRYEQYF. The CDR3 DNA is TGTGCCAGCTACCTCTATTGGACAGGTCGTTACGAGCAGTACTTC.

This clonotype was detected ten times or more. The chain combines TRBV5-8 with TRBJ1-1; D gene ambiguous. The CDR3 totals 9 residues. The V end lost 4 bases, the J end lost 9 bases, and 4 bases lay between the germline ends. In germline, CDR1 is SGHTS, CDR2 YDEGEE. CDR3 nucleotides: TGTGCCAGCAGCCCCCAAGCTTTCTTT. Its translation is CASSPQAFF.

This clonotype was detected many times. This chain uses TRBV28 with TRBJ1-2, with 9 positions matching TRBD1. This CDR3 has 16 residues. Unmatched junction bases numbered 12, after V lost 2 bases and J lost 8 bases. Germline-derived CDR1 and CDR2 are MDHEN and SYDVKM. The CDR3 nucleotides are TGTGCCAGCAGTTTACCCAGACAGGGGGGCCGATTGGGCTACACCTTC. Its translation: CASSLPRQGGRLGYTF.

V is TRBV19 and J is TRBJ2-1; 9 positions agree with TRBD2. Germline V lookup: CDR1 LNHDA, CDR2 SQIVND (reference sequence). This CDR3 has 16 amino acids. V dropped 6 bases and J dropped 0; count of bases not matched to a gene: 6. CDR3 in DNA: TGTGCCAGTAGGAGACTAGCGGAAGGCTCCTACAATGAGCAGTTCTTC. Its protein product is CASRRLAEGSYNEQFF.

The table lists this clonotype with many counts. The chain couples TRBV11-2 to TRBJ1-2; D might be TRBD1 (6 bases). Looked up from germline, CDR1 is SGHAT and CDR2 is FQNNGV. The germline V and J ends were trimmed by 1 base and 7 bases, with 16 bases remaining between them. The CDR3 runs to 15 residues. CDR3 sequence (DNA): TGTGCCAGCAGCTTAGGACGGGGGCTAAGGACTGGCTACACCTTC. This translates into CASSLGRGLRTGYTF.

The rearrangement uses TRBV7-9 and TRBJ2-3, with TRBD1 matching over 7 bases. This CDR3 region has 14 residues. V was pared by 4 bases and J by 5 bases, with 6 bases of the junction left unmatched. Germline V lookup: CDR1 SEHNR, CDR2 FQNEAQ (reference sequence). CDR3: CASSYLQGVDTQYF. CDR3 sequence (DNA): TGTGCCAGCAGCTACCTGCAGGGGGTAGATACGCAGTATTTT.

Worth noting for this clonotype: A single base separates this from a much larger clone, so it may be a read error. The chain recombines TRBV9 with TRBJ2-5, with TRBD2 matching over 11 bases. This CDR3 is built from 14 residues. Germline V gene sequence: CDR1 SGDLS, CDR2 YYNGEE. In DNA, the CDR3 is TGTGCCAGCAGCGAGGGACTAGCGGTCGAGACCCGGTACTTC. This translates into CASSEGLAVETRYF. The whole variable domain, filled in from reference TRBV9 and TRBJ2-5, reads DSGVTQTPKHLITATGQRVTLRCSPRSGDLSVYWYQQSLDQGLQFLIQYYNGEERAKGNILERFSAQQFPDLHSELNLSSLELGDSALYFCASSEGLAVETRYFGPGTRLLVL.

At least ten counts were recorded for this clonotype. V and J are TRBV15 and TRBJ2-3; D tentatively reads TRBD1 or TRBD2 (5 bases each). The V and J ends lost 7 bases and 0 bases respectively, with 11 bases between them. The CDR3 consists of 14 residues. Germline V gene sequence: CDR1 LNHNV, CDR2 YYDKDF (reference sequence). In DNA form, the CDR3 reads TGTGCCACCAATTTTGGGGGTAGCACAGATACGCAGTATTTT. It translates to CATNFGGSTDTQYF.

Remarks on this clonotype: A much larger clone lies one base from this, so it may be a read error. The genes are TRBV15 and TRBJ2-7; possible D gene TRBD2, 6 bases. The CDR3 extends over 14 amino acids. Deletions cut 5 bases from V and 2 bases from J, with 13 bases between. Per germline, CDR1 LNHNV and CDR2 YYDKDF (reference sequence). The CDR3 nucleotides read TGTGCCACCAGCGGAACCGGGACTGCCTACGAGCAGTACTTC. Protein: CATSGTGTAYEQYF.

This clonotype was seen at least ten times. The chain carries TRBV20-1 and TRBJ1-4; TRBD1 matches 9 bases. V was pared by 5 bases and J by 3 bases, with 1 base of the junction left unmatched. The CDR3 loop spans 13 amino acids. Germline CDR1 and CDR2: DFQATT and SNEGSKA (reference sequence). CDR3 DNA: TGCAGTGCTTACAGGGGGCCTAATGAAAAACTGTTTTTT. Encoded protein: CSAYRGPNEKLFF.

This clonotype occurred once. This sequence joins TRBV11-3 and TRBJ2-3; TRBD2 aligns across 14 bases. Germline CDR1 SGHNT, CDR2 YENEEA. V was clipped by 5 bases and J by 3 bases; unmatched bases: 4. The CDR3 contains 16 residues. CDR3 sequence reads: CASSLGLAGGTDTQYF. The CDR3 DNA is TGTGCCAGCAGCCTTGGACTAGCGGGAGGAACAGATACGCAGTATTTT.

This chain joins TRBV5-1 and TRBJ2-1; 8 nucleotides match TRBD2. From germline, CDR1 is SGHRS and CDR2 YFSETQ. The CDR3 loop spans 14 amino acids. With 5 bases clipped from V and 4 bases from J, the junction kept 5 bases outside the gene matches. This CDR3 reads CASSPGTSYNEQFF. CDR3 bases: TGCGCCAGCAGTCCCGGGACTAGTTACAATGAGCAGTTCTTC.

This clonotype was seen a handful of times. This chain links TRBV4-2 with TRBJ2-1, with no clear D. CDR3 size: 19 residues. The germline V and J ends were trimmed by 4 bases and 0 bases, with 22 bases remaining between them. The V gene's germline CDR1 is LGHNA and CDR2 YNFKEQ. The CDR3 bases are TGTGCCAGCAGCCTCGAGGTTTCTGGCTCCCGGCTCTCCTACAATGAGCAGTTCTTC. Translation gives CASSLEVSGSRLSYNEQFF.

In the case of this clonotype: This may arise from a read error, as a much more abundant clone is one base away. J is TRBJ1-3 and V is TRBV29-1; D not certain. Germline V gives CDR1 SQVTM, CDR2 ANQGSEA. This CDR3 contains 14 residues. The CDR3 spells CSVESNDSGDTIYF. The CDR3 DNA is TGCAGCGTTGAATCGAACGACTCTGGAGACACCATATATTTT.

This clonotype has at least ten counts. The chain uses TRBV28 and TRBJ2-5; 7 bases align to TRBD2. The CDR3 totals 11 residues. The germline V gene has CDR1 MDHEN and CDR2 SYDVKM. V lost 3 bases to trimming and J lost 13 bases; unmatched junction nucleotides: 5. The CDR3 here is CASSFTGLSYF. For the CDR3, the DNA is TGTGCCAGCAGTTTCACGGGACTATCGTACTTC.

This clonotype has just a few counts. This may come from a read error, since a much larger clone is one base off. The chain combines TRBV7-9 with TRBJ2-7; D perhaps matches TRBD2 (5 bases). The germline CDR1 and CDR2 sequences are SEHNR and FQNEAQ (reference sequence). The CDR3 runs to 15 residues. CDR3: CASSLDRVRRYEQYF. Written as DNA, the CDR3 is TGTGCCAGCAGTTTAGACCGGGTCAGGAGGTACGAGCAGTACTTC.

This clonotype has a count of ten or more. This chain joins TRBV7-3 and TRBJ2-1; D gene unclear. Trimming shortened V by 2 bases and J by 7 bases, and 9 bases separated the two germline ends. The germline V gene has CDR1 SGHTA and CDR2 FQGTGA. This CDR3 is built from 13 residues. CDR3 sequence: CASSLWSGNEQFF. In DNA, the CDR3 is TGTGCCAGCAGCTTATGGAGTGGGAATGAGCAGTTCTTC.

This clonotype was detected ten times or more. The rearrangement links TRBV28 to TRBJ1-4, with D perhaps matching TRBD1 (5 bases). Trimming removed 6 bases from V and 0 bases from J, with 11 bases in between. The CDR3 contains 15 residues. The germline gives CDR1 MDHEN, CDR2 SYDVKM. As DNA, the CDR3 is TGTGCCAGCAGGAAAAGGGGTGCAACTAATGAAAAACTGTTTTTT. Residues: CASRKRGATNEKLFF.

This clonotype was seen at least ten times. This sequence joins TRBV10-3 and TRBJ1-2; TRBD1 aligns across 7 bases. J gave up 4 bases and V 2 bases, and 4 bases lay outside the gene matches. CDR1 is ENHRY, CDR2 SYGVKD, per germline. The CDR3 runs 14 residues. The CDR3 spells CAISEDREIYGYTF. CDR3 DNA: TGTGCCATCAGTGAGGACAGGGAAATCTATGGCTACACCTTC.

This clonotype was seen at least ten times. The rearrangement joins TRBV20-1 to TRBJ2-5, with 10 bases fitting TRBD2. Germline V gene lookup returns CDR1 DFQATT and CDR2 SNEGSKA (reference sequence). J lost 8 bases, V lost 2 bases, and 8 bases had no gene match. The CDR3 is 14 amino acids. CDR3 DNA sequence: TGCAGTGCTAGACCCGGGACTAGCGCAACTACCCAGTACTTC. Translating it yields CSARPGTSATTQYF.

The chain combines TRBV5-5 with TRBJ2-5; D is unresolved. Germline V gene data show CDR1 as SGHKS and CDR2 as YYEKEE (reference sequence). With 2 bases removed from V and 5 bases from J, the gap between germline ends came to 7 bases. CDR3 length equals 12 residues. The CDR3 bases are TGTGCCAGCAGCTTCCGTGGGGAGACCCAGTACTTC. Its protein is CASSFRGETQYF. The variable domain in full, completed from reference TRBV5-5 and TRBJ2-5, reads DAGVTQSPTHLIKTRGQQVTLRCSPISGHKSVSWYQQVLGQGPQFIFQYYEKEERGRGNFPDRFSARQFPNYSSELNVNALLLGDSALYLCASSFRGETQYFGPGTRLLVL.

This clonotype was counted a few times. The V gene is TRBV4-2, the J gene TRBJ1-2; TRBD1 might be the D (6 bases). CDR1 is LGHNA and CDR2 is YNFKEQ in the germline V gene. The CDR3 extends over 13 amino acids. The V end lost 1 base, the J end lost 10 bases, and 13 bases lay between the germline ends. In DNA form, the CDR3 reads TGTGCCAGCAGCCAAGGGGGGCAGGGGATCTACACCTTC. Amino acid sequence: CASSQGGQGIYTF.